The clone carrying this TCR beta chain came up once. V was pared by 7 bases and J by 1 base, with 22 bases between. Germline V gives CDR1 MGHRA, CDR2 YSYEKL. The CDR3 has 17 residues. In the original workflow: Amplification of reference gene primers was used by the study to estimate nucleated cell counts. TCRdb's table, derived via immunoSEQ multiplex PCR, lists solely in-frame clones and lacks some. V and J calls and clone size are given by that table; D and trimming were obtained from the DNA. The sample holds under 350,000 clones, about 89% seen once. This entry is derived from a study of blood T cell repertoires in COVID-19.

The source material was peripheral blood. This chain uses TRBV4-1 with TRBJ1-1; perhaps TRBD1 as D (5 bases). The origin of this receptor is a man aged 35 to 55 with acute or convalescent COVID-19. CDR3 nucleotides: TGCGCCAGCACTAAGCCCCCCCCGGCAGGGAAGAACACTGAAGCTTTCTTT. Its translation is CASTKPPPAGKNTEAFF.